The present entry profiles one T cell receptor beta chain with its context. Its antigen is not known. This sample is drawn from a study of blood T cells in healthy people across ages. General study results and limits: The CMV status of each donor remained undetermined, and this could have confounded shifts in expanded clonotypes. Per-million-T-cell TCR beta diversity fell roughly linearly with age.

V lost 1 base and J lost 2; bases outside the gene matches: 3. Germline CDR1 DFQATT, CDR2 SNEGSKA (reference sequence). CDR3 length equals 15 residues. A second roughly 6 to 11 cycle PCR used barcoded and J-beta primers. TCRdb reprocessed the 5' RACE reads via MiXCR and lists one record per CDR3 protein. The sample holds roughly 1.7 million distinct CDR3 sequences; approximately 32% are singletons and the top ten take 10% to 12%. Sequencing input: blood. The TCR was taken from a woman in her twenties or thirties in good health. The chain is built from TRBV20-1 and TRBJ2-3; TRBD2 aligns across 10 bases. CDR3 sequence: CSARATSGYTDTQYF. CDR3 sequence (DNA): TGCAGTGCTAGAGCGACTAGCGGGTACACAGATACGCAGTATTTT.